This T cell receptor beta chain was documented in a study of T-cell memory formation after mild COVID-19 (dated by TCRdb to about 2021). Context from the whole study: TCR sequence clusters from the two donors were found to be largely donor specific. Longitudinal TCRalpha and TCRbeta repertoire sequencing tracked T-cell clones expanding and contracting after mild COVID-19 in a couple of donors. Two young, previously healthy adult volunteers, one female and one male, were included in the cohort. Overall study outcomes, separate from this receptor: The study covered only a couple of mild cases, and larger cohorts including severe cases with pre-infection samples were considered necessary. Contracting CD4+ clones turned up mainly in the CM and EM memory subsets, whereas EMRA was where CD8+ clones were enriched. From day 15 to 85, contracting clones showed balanced CD4/CD8 phenotypes, whereas a second wave of clones that expanded from day 15 to 37 leaned towards CD4+. Whether the second-wave clones peaking on day 37 were SARS-CoV-2 specific was not confirmed. Some responding clones were detected in pre-infection memory, suggesting pre-existing cross-reactive memory T cells joined the SARS-CoV-2 response.

Reads for this sample came from an Illumina NovaSeq 6000. Using 5'RACE with constant-segment primers, TCRalpha and TCRbeta cDNA libraries were constructed, with sample barcodes and unique molecular identifiers added in the process. Trizol reagent was used to extract RNA from every sample. Amplification of the libraries took two PCR steps, and the second step added a second sample barcode plus Illumina TruSeq adapters. The libraries were sequenced on an Illumina NovaSeq using 2 x 150 bp paired-end reads. In the source study's methods: With migec v1.2.7, reads were demultiplexed and then collapsed into UMI-guided consensus sequences. With mixcr v2.1.11, UMI consensuses were aligned to TRA and TRB V and J templates and assembled into clonotypes. Expanded or contracted clonotypes were those called significant by both edgeR and NoisET, with noise models trained on biological replicates. For edgeR calls, the cutoffs were a false discovery rate-adjusted p below 0.01 and a log2 fold-change threshold of 1. As an exploratory analysis of dynamics, max-normalized trajectories of the 1000 most abundant clonotypes were examined by PCA with hierarchical clustering. Each responding clone was given a CD4 or CD8 phenotype based on the CD4+ and CD8+ repertoires, which had been sequenced separately. Through fastp at Q25 and MiXCR, TCRdb rebuilt clones from the public reads, retaining in-frame beta chains. Identical CDR3 protein sequences are pooled into one entry, listed with their most common genes and DNA. The V and J calls were determined by TCRdb, not by the authors. Counted in this sample were around 450,000 distinct CDR3 sequences; 20% of them appeared once. The ten largest clones take up approximately 8.4% of the sample.

CDR1 SNHLY and CDR2 FYNNEI are derived from the germline V gene. Its CDR3 holds 14 amino acids, cysteine through phenylalanine. Left in the record is the CDR3 DNA by itself, 42 bases read in frame from the first base. The V end loses 4 bases and the J end loses 0 bases, and a stretch of 10 bases separates them. PBMCs were isolated by Ficoll-Paque density gradient centrifugation. On this clonotype: This clone's antigen is unknown. No base quality values were provided; no much bigger clone lies one nucleotide off.

The source material was PBMCs or a T cell subset sorted from them (not recorded which). The receptor's source is an adult woman who had mild COVID-19 (a few samples of this study predate the infection). The sample titles of this study are shuffled in the database, so cell type and time point are left out; the donor was told from shared clones. The V and J genes are TRBV2 and TRBJ2-7, with the D gene not clear enough to name. The sequence in DNA is TGTGCCAGCAGTGGGGTGCAGGCCTCCTACGAGCAGTACTTC. It translates as CASSGVQASYEQYF. The full variable domain, completed from the reference TRBV2 and TRBJ2-7 proteins outside the CDR3, reads EPEVTQTPSHQVTQMGQEVILRCVPISNHLYFYWYRQILGQKVEFLVSFYNNEISEKSEIFDDQFSVERPDGSNFTLKIRSTKLEDSAMYFCASSGVQASYEQYFGPGTRLTVT.